Below, 25 T cell receptor beta chains from the same sample are listed, as sequenced in a study of control samples from healthy donors and cancer patients. This table comes from immunoSEQ multiplex PCR, and its TCRdb copy is limited to in-frame clones, with some not included. The sample contains 110,000 or so clones, 85% to 90% of which appear only once. The sample comprised blood. The receptors derive from a woman between 50 and 59 years old in good health.

The chain carries TRBV6-5 and TRBJ1-2, with a possible D match to TRBD1 (5 bases). Germline assignment: CDR1 MNHEY and CDR2 SVGAGI. There are 15 residues in the CDR3. V was shortened by 8 bases and J by 8 bases, with 24 bases between the two germline ends. The CDR3 nucleotides are TGTGCCAGCGGGTCCTGGAGGGGCAGCGGGGAGGGCTACACCTTC. It is translated as CASGSWRGSGEGYTF.

This clone was detected only once. The genes are TRBV6-5 and TRBJ1-4; no firm D call. The CDR3 has 14 residues. Germline assignment: CDR1 MNHEY and CDR2 SVGAGI. The V gene lost 6 bases and the J gene lost 4 bases, with 12 bases spanning the gap. The DNA of the CDR3 is TGTGCCAGCAGCGAGGGTGGGAATAATGAAAAACTGTTTTTT. It specifies CASSEGGNNEKLFF.

The V call is TRBV7-2, the J call TRBJ2-7; 11 bases line up with TRBD1. This CDR3 is 15 amino acids long. Per germline, CDR1 SGHTA and CDR2 FQGNSA. With V trimmed by 3 bases and J by 4 bases, 5 bases remained unmatched. The CDR3 here is CASSFRTGGEYEQYF. The CDR3 DNA is TGTGCCAGCAGCTTCCGGACAGGGGGCGAATACGAGCAGTACTTC. The whole variable domain, filled in from reference TRBV7-2 and TRBJ2-7, reads GAGVSQSPSNKVTEKGKDVELRCDPISGHTALYWYRQSLGQGLEFLIYFQGNSAPDKSGLPSDRFSAERTGGSVSTLTIQRTQQEDSAVYLCASSFRTGGEYEQYFGPGTRLTVT.

V and J are TRBV19 and TRBJ2-3; TRBD2 matches 9 bases. V trimming: 5 bases; J trimming: 5 bases; junction bases outside the gene matches: 8. Germline-derived CDR1 and CDR2 are LNHDA and SQIVND (reference sequence). The CDR3 contains 15 residues. The CDR3, as DNA: TGTGCCAGTAGTTGGATGACTAGCGGCGGAGATACGCAGTATTTT. Its protein is CASSWMTSGGDTQYF. Filled out from reference TRBV19 and TRBJ2-3, the complete variable domain reads DGGITQSPKYLFRKEGQNVTLSCEQNLNHDAMYWYRQDPGQGLRLIYYSQIVNDFQKGDIAEGYSVSREKKESFPLTVTSAQKNPTAFYLCASSWMTSGGDTQYFGPGTRLTVL.

The chain employs TRBV6-2 or TRBV6-3 and TRBJ1-1; a weak D match, TRBD1 (5 bases). Trimming took off 4 bases at V and 1 base at J, with 16 bases between the two ends. CDR3 length: 16 residues. The germline V gene encodes CDR1 MNHEY and CDR2 SVGEGT. The CDR3 region is CASSSILRGGNTEAFF. As DNA, the CDR3 is TGTGCCAGCAGTTCGATCTTGAGGGGAGGGAACACTGAAGCTTTCTTT.

The chain employs TRBV9 and TRBJ1-2; D unclear. Between the trimmed V and J ends, which lost 5 bases and 6 bases, there was a span of 17 bases. The CDR3 covers 14 residues. From germline, CDR1 is SGDLS and CDR2 YYNGEE. CDR3 nucleotides: TGTGCCAGCAGTGCCGGGTCCTCCGTTAATGGCTACACCTTC. Translation: CASSAGSSVNGYTF.

The chain has TRBV30 and TRBJ1-4; no clear D. This CDR3 comprises 18 residues. V lost 0 bases and J lost 5, with 22 bases in between. Per germline, CDR1 GTSNPN and CDR2 SVGIG (reference sequence). The CDR3 sequence is CAWSVPVRAGIGNEKLFF. The CDR3 DNA sequence: TGTGCCTGGAGTGTACCAGTGAGGGCTGGGATAGGGAATGAAAAACTGTTTTTT.

The chain is built from TRBV29-1 and TRBJ1-1, with D possibly matching TRBD1 (6 bases). Trimming left V 5 bases short and J 7 bases short, with 14 bases between. The CDR3 covers 12 residues. Germline CDR1 reads SQVTM; CDR2 reads ANQGSEA. CDR3 region: CSVIPGDNEAFF. The CDR3 region has the DNA TGCAGCGTTATTCCCGGGGACAATGAAGCTTTCTTT.

CDR3 region: CASSNYRGETQYF. CDR3 bases: TGTGCCAGCAGCAATTATCGAGGAGAGACCCAGTACTTC. The chain joins TRBV21-1 to TRBJ2-5; the D segment call TRBD2 is taken from the table without a DNA check. TRBV21-1 is annotated as a pseudogene. The CDR3 contains 13 residues.

The gene calls are TRBV24-1 and TRBJ1-2; TRBD1 matches at 8 bases. V was clipped by 4 bases and J by 2 bases; unmatched bases: 2. The CDR3 runs 14 residues. Looked up from germline, CDR1 is KGHDR and CDR2 is SFDVKD. CDR3 in amino acids: CATSERDRNYGYTF. As DNA, the CDR3 is TGTGCCACCAGTGAGAGGGACAGGAACTATGGCTACACCTTC.

This sequence joins TRBV27 and TRBJ2-7; 8 positions agree with TRBD2. Unmatched junction bases numbered 3, after V lost 2 bases and J lost 3 bases. The CDR3 spans 14 residues. CDR1 and CDR2 (germline): MNHEY, SMNVEV (reference sequence). The CDR3 here is CASSLAGGIYEQYF. The CDR3 nucleotides are TGTGCCAGCAGTTTAGCGGGGGGAATCTACGAGCAGTACTTC.

The V and J genes are TRBV2 and TRBJ1-6, with 7 bases fitting TRBD1. The length of the CDR3 is 14 residues. Per germline, CDR1 SNHLY and CDR2 FYNNEI. Trimming removed 11 bases from V and 11 bases from J; junction bases left unmatched: 15. The DNA of the CDR3 is TGTGCCGGAAACCCGGGAGGGGGCGGTACACCCCTCCACTTT. Protein sequence: CAGNPGGGGTPLHF.

V usage is TRBV25-1 and J usage is TRBJ2-5, with a tentative D call TRBD2 (5 bases). The V gene lost 4 bases and the J gene lost 7 bases, with 16 bases spanning the gap. CDR3 size: 14 residues. Germline-derived CDR1 and CDR2 are MGHDK and SYGVNS. CDR3 in amino acids: CASSVGAEGGTQYF. As DNA, the CDR3 is TGTGCCAGCAGTGTCGGCGCCGAGGGCGGGACCCAGTACTTC.

The gene calls are TRBV7-8 and TRBJ2-2; 8 positions agree with TRBD1. The CDR3 spans 15 residues. With V trimmed by 5 bases and J by 3 bases, 5 bases remained unmatched. Germline CDR1 and CDR2: SGHVS and FQNEAQ. The chain's CDR3 is CASSTDRGHTGELFF. The CDR3 nucleotides are TGTGCCAGCAGCACAGACAGGGGCCACACCGGGGAGCTGTTTTTT.

The rearrangement uses TRBV9 and TRBJ1-2; 10 nucleotides agree with TRBD1. The length of the CDR3 is 17 residues. With 0 bases clipped from V and 0 bases from J, the junction kept 5 bases outside the gene matches. Germline CDR1 is SGDLS and CDR2 is YYNGEE. CDR3 bases: TGTGCCAGCAGCGTAGATCGGGACAGGGGTGCTAACTATGGCTACACCTTC. This codes for CASSVDRDRGANYGYTF.

The chain couples TRBV19 to TRBJ1-5; TRBD1 is a possible D gene (6 bases). The germline V gene encodes CDR1 LNHDA and CDR2 SQIVND (reference sequence). With 9 bases removed from V and 5 bases from J, the gap between germline ends came to 20 bases. CDR3 size: 15 residues. CDR3 in amino acids: CASCERDTTYQPQHF. CDR3 coding DNA: TGTGCCAGCTGCGAACGGGACACTACCTATCAGCCCCAGCATTTT.

This chain connects TRBV19 to TRBJ1-2, with 8 bases aligning to TRBD1. V trimming: 7 bases; J trimming: 1 base; junction bases outside the gene matches: 11. Germline-derived CDR1 and CDR2 are LNHDA and SQIVND (reference sequence). The CDR3 contains 16 residues. This chain's CDR3 is CASTPRAGGFNYGYTF. The CDR3 DNA sequence: TGTGCCAGTACCCCCCGGGCAGGGGGCTTTAACTATGGCTACACCTTC.

The chain employs TRBV6-4 and TRBJ2-1; D call uncertain. V was cut by 4 bases and J by 4 bases, with 8 bases left in between. Germline lookup yields CDR1 MRHNA and CDR2 SNTAGT. This CDR3 region has 13 residues. The CDR3 is CASSAGTYNEQFF. The CDR3 bases are TGTGCCAGCAGTGCAGGAACGTACAATGAGCAGTTCTTC.

The chain couples TRBV3-1 (or the pseudogene TRBV3-2) to TRBJ2-3; D ambiguous. V gave up 4 bases and J gave up 4 bases, with 6 bases separating them. The length of the CDR3 is 12 residues. Germline V gene data show CDR1 as LGHDT and CDR2 as YNNKEL (reference sequence). The CDR3 loop is CASSRSSDTQYF. CDR3 coding DNA: TGTGCCAGCAGCCGTAGCTCAGATACGCAGTATTTT.

The V call is TRBV5-1, the J call TRBJ1-1, with D maybe TRBD1 (6 bases). Trimming pared 2 bases from V and 4 bases from J, leaving 15 bases between. Germline-derived CDR1 and CDR2 are SGHRS and YFSETQ. The CDR3 contains 15 residues. CDR3 region: CASSFVGGAPTEAFF. CDR3 nucleotides: TGCGCCAGCAGCTTCGTTGGGGGGGCCCCCACTGAAGCTTTCTTT.

V usage is TRBV9 and J usage is TRBJ1-6; 11 bases line up with TRBD1. The CDR3 consists of 16 residues. Per germline, CDR1 SGDLS and CDR2 YYNGEE. Germline trimming cut 3 bases from V and 7 bases from J; bases unmatched to any gene: 6. CDR3 coding DNA: TGTGCCAGCAGCGCCGGACAGGGGGCGGTAAATTCACCCCTCCACTTT. It yields the protein CASSAGQGAVNSPLHF.

The J gene is TRBJ1-1, the V gene TRBV12-3 or TRBV12-4; D unresolved. This CDR3 contains 12 residues. V was shortened by 0 bases and J by 7 bases, with 6 bases between the two germline ends. CDR3: CASSLASGEAFF. As DNA, the CDR3 is TGTGCCAGCAGTTTAGCGTCGGGTGAAGCTTTCTTT.

The chain combines TRBV14 with TRBJ2-7; tentatively, D is TRBD2 (6 bases). V was pared by 0 bases and J by 5 bases, with 14 bases between. Germline CDR1 is SGHDN and CDR2 is FVKESK. This CDR3 region has 15 residues. CDR3 sequence (DNA): TGTGCCAGCAGCCAAGAGTGGGGGGTTGGGGACGAGCAGTACGTC. Translation: CASSQEWGVGDEQYV.

This sequence joins TRBV5-8 and TRBJ1-2; D is undetermined. The CDR3 is 13 residues long. V was trimmed by 0 bases and J by 3 bases, leaving 6 bases between them. The germline V gene encodes CDR1 SGHTS and CDR2 YDEGEE. The DNA for the CDR3 is TGTGCCAGCAGCTTGGGAGCCCACTATGGCTACACCTTC. Its protein is CASSLGAHYGYTF. The full variable domain, its missing parts supplied by reference TRBV5-8 and TRBJ1-2, is EAGVTQSPTHLIKTRGQQATLRCSPISGHTSVYWYQQALGLGLQFLLWYDEGEERNRGNFPPRFSGRQFPNYSSELNVNALELEDSALYLCASSLGAHYGYTFGSGTRLTVV.

The chain links TRBV20-1 to TRBJ1-5; the D is unclear. This CDR3 is 12 amino acids long. V dropped 3 bases and J dropped 1 base, with 4 bases sitting between them. The germline gives CDR1 DFQATT, CDR2 SNEGSKA (reference sequence). The chain's CDR3 is CSASMSNQPQHF. DNA of the CDR3: TGCAGTGCTAGTATGAGCAATCAGCCCCAGCATTTT.